What follows are 32 T cell receptor beta chains derived from one specimen sequenced in a study of blood T cell repertoires in COVID-19. Repertoires were generated with immunoSEQ multiplex PCR, while TCRdb's copy carries only in-frame clones and drops some. The sample lists hundreds of thousands of clones, about 89% seen once, with about 4.2% in the top ten. Sequenced: peripheral blood. These receptors all come from a man in his forties or fifties with acute or convalescent COVID-19.

The chain joins TRBV24-1 to TRBJ2-7; possibly TRBD2 for D (6 bases). V was clipped by 3 bases and J by 2 bases, with 10 bases between them. CDR1 is KGHDR and CDR2 is SFDVKD in the germline V gene. The CDR3 contains 14 residues. The CDR3 loop is CATSDPGTAYEQYF. In DNA, the CDR3 is TGTGCCACCAGTGATCCCGGGACTGCCTACGAGCAGTACTTC.

This clone was counted once. The J gene is TRBJ2-2, the V gene TRBV27, with 7 bases matching TRBD1. Germline-derived CDR1 and CDR2 are MNHEY and SMNVEV (reference sequence). The CDR3 has 13 amino acids. Losses at the gene ends were 3 bases for V and 6 bases for J; bases not matched to a gene: 1. The CDR3 is CASSFQGAGELFF. The CDR3, as DNA: TGTGCCAGCAGTTTCCAGGGGGCCGGGGAGCTGTTTTTT.

The chain uses TRBV12-5 and TRBJ1-3; 8 bases agree with TRBD1. The CDR3 loop spans 15 amino acids. Germline values: CDR1 LGHNT, CDR2 FRNRAP. Losses at the gene ends were 6 bases for V and 2 bases for J; bases not matched to a gene: 6. CDR3 nucleotide sequence: TGTGCTAGTGGAGATATGGACAGGGCTGGAAACACCATATATTTT. Protein: CASGDMDRAGNTIYF.

This chain joins TRBV3-1 (or the pseudogene TRBV3-2) and TRBJ1-1; possibly TRBD1 for D (5 bases). V lost 4 bases and J 0 bases, leaving 15 bases between the germline ends. CDR3 length: 16 residues. Per germline, CDR1 LGHDT and CDR2 YNNKEL (reference sequence). The CDR3 is CASSRTGASMNTEAFF. CDR3 DNA sequence: TGTGCCAGCAGCCGTACAGGCGCATCCATGAACACTGAAGCTTTCTTT.

The chain couples TRBV6-5 to TRBJ1-1, with TRBD1 identical over 9 bases. This CDR3 comprises 14 residues. Germline loops: CDR1 MNHEY, CDR2 SVGAGI. J lost 6 bases, V lost 4 bases, and 6 bases had no gene match. This CDR3 is CASSFLTGGAEAFF. The CDR3 bases are TGTGCCAGCAGTTTCCTGACAGGGGGAGCTGAAGCTTTCTTT.

The gene calls are TRBV19 and TRBJ1-2, with a possible D match to TRBD1 (5 bases). Germline V gives CDR1 LNHDA, CDR2 SQIVND (reference sequence). V shed 5 bases and J shed 3 bases, with 16 bases lying between them. This CDR3 has 15 residues. The DNA for the CDR3 is TGTGCCAGTAGTCAAAAGGGGAGGTCTTACTATGGCTACACCTTC. Translation: CASSQKGRSYYGYTF.

V and J are TRBV4-1 and TRBJ2-2; maybe TRBD2 (6 bases). The germline V gene has CDR1 MGHRA and CDR2 YSYEKL. Trimming left V 3 bases short and J 4 bases short, with 15 bases between. The CDR3 has 16 amino acids. CDR3 coding DNA: TGCGCCAGCAGCCACCCGACCGCGCGGGGCACCGGGGAGCTGTTTTTT. Its translation is CASSHPTARGTGELFF.

The rearrangement joins TRBV20-1 to TRBJ2-3, with 13 nucleotides matching TRBD2. CDR1 is DFQATT and CDR2 is SNEGSKA in the germline V gene (reference sequence). There are 16 residues in the CDR3. With V trimmed by 3 bases and J by 3 bases, 6 bases remained unmatched. CDR3 sequence: CSASKGTSGVTDTQYF. In nucleotides, the CDR3 is TGCAGTGCTAGTAAAGGGACTAGCGGGGTTACAGATACGCAGTATTTT.

The chain couples TRBV10-3 to TRBJ1-1, with 8 bases fitting TRBD1. Germline V lookup: CDR1 ENHRY, CDR2 SYGVKD. V lost 3 bases to trimming and J lost 1 base; unmatched junction nucleotides: 4. CDR3 length: 15 amino acids. As DNA, the CDR3 is TGTGCCATCAGTGACTCCGGGACAGGGAACACTGAAGCTTTCTTT. Protein sequence: CAISDSGTGNTEAFF.

The genes are TRBV4-1 and TRBJ2-3, with TRBD2 matching 14 bases. The germline V gene encodes CDR1 MGHRA and CDR2 YSYEKL. The CDR3 has 20 amino acids. V trimming: 5 bases; J trimming: 0 bases; junction bases outside the gene matches: 13. The CDR3 DNA reads TGCGCCAGCAGCTCACCGGGACTAGCGGGGGTAATTCCTAGCACAGATACGCAGTATTTT. Translating gives CASSSPGLAGVIPSTDTQYF.

The gene calls are TRBV5-1 and TRBJ1-1; a weak D match, TRBD1 (5 bases). This CDR3 has 15 residues. Trimming removed 3 bases from V and 6 bases from J, with 18 bases in between. Germline V gives CDR1 SGHRS, CDR2 YFSETQ. This chain's CDR3 is CASSSTGDWRAEAFF. The CDR3 nucleotides read TGCGCCAGCAGCTCAACGGGGGATTGGAGAGCTGAAGCTTTCTTT.

V is TRBV5-6 and J is TRBJ1-2; 10 positions match TRBD1. Per germline, CDR1 SGHDT and CDR2 YYEEEE. The CDR3 has 14 amino acids. V was pared by 2 bases and J by 7 bases, with 5 bases of the junction left unmatched. The CDR3 nucleotides are TGTGCCAGCAGCTTTGGTGACAGGGGGCCTGGCTACACCTTC. As protein: CASSFGDRGPGYTF. Full variable domain (outside the CDR3, taken from reference TRBV5-6 and TRBJ1-2): DAGVTQSPTHLIKTRGQQVTLRCSPKSGHDTVSWYQQALGQGPQFIFQYYEEEERQRGNFPDRFSGHQFPNYSSELNVNALLLGDSALYLCASSFGDRGPGYTFGSGTRLTVV.

CDR3 sequence reads: CASSSRDGPQHF. CDR3 DNA: TGTGCCAGCAGTTCTAGAGACGGACCCCAGCATTTT. V is TRBV12-3 or TRBV12-4 and J is TRBJ1-5; D not certain. The germline V and J ends were trimmed by 4 bases and 10 bases, with 11 bases remaining between them. There are 12 residues in the CDR3.

The gene calls are TRBV11-2 and TRBJ2-5, with TRBD1 as a possible D gene (5 bases). Between the trimmed V and J ends, which lost 7 bases and 2 bases, there was a span of 17 bases. Germline-derived CDR1 and CDR2 are SGHAT and FQNNGV. The CDR3 has 15 amino acids. CDR3 nucleotides: TGTGCCAGCACCAAGGGGCACTCTTCTCAAGAGACCCAGTACTTC. Translating it yields CASTKGHSSQETQYF.

This chain links TRBV27 with TRBJ2-1; 8 bases are shared with TRBD1. The CDR3 extends over 13 amino acids. The ends lost 5 bases at V and 6 bases at J; junction bases unmatched: 3. CDR1 MNHEY and CDR2 SMNVEV come from the germline V gene (reference sequence). CDR3 sequence (DNA): TGTGCCAGCAGTCGAGACAGGGGCAATGAGCAGTTCTTC. Residues: CASSRDRGNEQFF.

The chain carries TRBV24-1 and TRBJ2-7, with 9 bases aligning to TRBD1. Germline trimming cut 4 bases from V and 6 bases from J; bases unmatched to any gene: 9. The CDR3 extends over 15 amino acids. CDR1 is KGHDR and CDR2 is SFDVKD in the germline V gene. The CDR3 region is CATSDPGQGDSEQYF. The CDR3 nucleotides are TGTGCCACCAGTGACCCGGGACAGGGAGATTCCGAGCAGTACTTC.

The V call is TRBV7-6, the J call TRBJ2-1; TRBD1 agrees at 7 bases. V lost 0 bases to trimming and J lost 5 bases; unmatched junction nucleotides: 4. This CDR3 spans 15 amino acids. CDR1 and CDR2 (germline): SGHVS, FNYEAQ. In DNA, the CDR3 is TGTGCCAGCAGCTTAGCGGTACAGGGGCACAATGAGCAGTTCTTC. It is translated as CASSLAVQGHNEQFF.

This clone was seen a few times. The chain is built from TRBV10-3 and TRBJ2-1, with 8 bases lining up with TRBD2. From germline, CDR1 is ENHRY and CDR2 SYGVKD. The J segment lost 6 bases and the V segment lost 5 bases, leaving 9 bases of the junction unmatched. The CDR3 has 15 amino acids. The CDR3 region has the DNA TGTGCCATCAGTTTACTAGCGGAAGGAGTCAATGAGCAGTTCTTC. The encoded protein is CAISLLAEGVNEQFF.

The chain carries TRBV11-2 and TRBJ1-1, with unresolved D. V was trimmed by 3 bases and J by 1 base, leaving 9 bases between them. The CDR3 is 14 residues long. CDR1 SGHAT and CDR2 FQNNGV come from the germline V gene. The CDR3: CASSFSIQNTEAFF. CDR3 nucleotides: TGTGCCAGCAGCTTTAGCATCCAGAACACTGAAGCTTTCTTT.

The rearrangement joins TRBV5-6 to TRBJ2-2, with a possible D match to TRBD2 (5 bases). The V end was cut by 3 bases, the J end by 6 bases, with 18 bases between. The length of the CDR3 is 16 residues. Per the germline V gene, CDR1 is SGHDT and CDR2 is YYEEEE. The CDR3 DNA sequence: TGTGCCAGCAGCTCCGGAGGCCTCGGTTTGGCCGGGGAGCTGTTTTTT. Amino acids: CASSSGGLGLAGELFF.

J is TRBJ1-5 and V is TRBV29-1; a weak D match, TRBD1 (6 bases). Germline CDR1 reads SQVTM; CDR2 reads ANQGSEA. Trimming shortened V by 4 bases and J by 2 bases, and 9 bases separated the two germline ends. CDR3 length: 13 amino acids. CDR3 in DNA: TGCAGCGTTGTGGACAGCCGCAATCAGCCCCAGCATTTT. Translated: CSVVDSRNQPQHF. The whole variable domain, remainder taken from reference TRBV29-1 and TRBJ1-5, is SAVISQKPSRDICQRGTSLTIQCQVDSQVTMMFWYRQQPGQSLTLIATANQGSEATYESGFVIDKFPISRPNLTFSTLTVSNMSPEDSSIYLCSVVDSRNQPQHFGDGTRLSIL.

The chain joins TRBV9 to TRBJ1-6; TRBD1 might be the D (6 bases). V was pared by 1 base and J by 10 bases, with 15 bases between. Germline CDR1 is SGDLS and CDR2 is YYNGEE. The CDR3 is made up of 15 amino acids. The chain's CDR3 is CASSVRPGEGSPLHF. In nucleotides, the CDR3 is TGTGCCAGCAGCGTACGGCCAGGGGAAGGATCACCCCTCCACTTT.

The genes are TRBV7-9 and TRBJ2-5; a weak D match, TRBD1 (6 bases). Germline-derived CDR1 and CDR2 are SEHNR and FQNEAQ (reference sequence). This CDR3 has 14 residues. Trimming took off 5 bases at V and 2 bases at J, with 12 bases between the two ends. The CDR3 DNA is TGTGCCAGCAGCGCAAGAAGGGGGCAAGAGACCCAGTACTTC. It specifies CASSARRGQETQYF.

The rearrangement joins TRBV5-4 to TRBJ1-1; 10 bases are a match to TRBD1. Trimming removed 4 bases from V and 3 bases from J; junction bases left unmatched: 6. CDR3 length: 15 amino acids. CDR1 is SGHNT and CDR2 is YYREEE in the germline V gene (reference sequence). CDR3 in DNA: TGTGCCAGCAGCCGGGACAGGGGCTTGTACACTGAAGCTTTCTTT. As protein: CASSRDRGLYTEAFF.

V and J are TRBV29-1 and TRBJ1-1; the match to TRBD1 covers 8 bases. Germline values: CDR1 SQVTM, CDR2 ANQGSEA. This CDR3 comprises 12 residues. Trimming removed 8 bases from V and 4 bases from J; junction bases left unmatched: 6. CDR3 in DNA: TGCAGCACTGGACAGGGCGGCACTGAAGCTTTCTTT. It encodes CSTGQGGTEAFF.

J is TRBJ2-7 and V is TRBV18, with D perhaps TRBD1 (6 bases). This CDR3 is 14 amino acids long. Per germline, CDR1 KGHSH and CDR2 LQKENI. The V gene lost 1 base and the J gene lost 2 bases, with 9 bases spanning the gap. In DNA, the CDR3 is TGTGCCAGCTCACCACGGCAGGGGCCCTACGAGCAGTACTTC. Residues: CASSPRQGPYEQYF.

This clone has only one observation. The CDR3 here is CASSVQDYGYTF. The DNA of the CDR3 is TGTGCCAGCAGTGTACAGGACTATGGCTACACCTTC. This chain links TRBV2 with TRBJ1-2, with D tentatively TRBD1 (5 bases). This CDR3 has 12 residues. Trimming cost V 4 bases and J 3 bases, with 6 bases left between them. The V gene's germline CDR1 is SNHLY and CDR2 FYNNEI.

The chain recombines TRBV7-2 with TRBJ2-7; tentatively, D is TRBD2 (6 bases). The ends were cut back, 5 bases at V and 4 bases at J, with 18 bases in the middle. The CDR3 runs to 15 residues. Germline loops: CDR1 SGHTA, CDR2 FQGNSA. The DNA of the CDR3 is TGTGCCAGCAGCATGGACGGCGGGACTCCTTACGAGCAGTACTTC. The encoded protein is CASSMDGGTPYEQYF.

The chain uses TRBV4-2 and TRBJ2-3, with 14 bases matching TRBD2. Per germline, CDR1 LGHNA and CDR2 YNFKEQ. The CDR3 runs 18 residues. V shed 3 bases and J 1 base; nucleotides not matched to a gene: 6. This CDR3 is CASSQETSGGAGTDTQYF. CDR3 bases: TGTGCCAGCAGCCAGGAGACTAGCGGGGGGGCGGGCACAGATACGCAGTATTTT.

The chain uses TRBV28 and TRBJ2-6, with 7 nucleotides matching TRBD2. After removal of 4 bases from V and 2 bases from J, the junction contained 5 bases not matched to a gene. CDR1 is MDHEN and CDR2 is SYDVKM in the germline V gene. The length of the CDR3 is 16 residues. CDR3 protein: CASSSGGRPGANVLTF. In DNA form, the CDR3 reads TGTGCCAGCAGTTCCGGGGGGAGGCCTGGGGCCAACGTCCTGACTTTC.

The DNA of the CDR3 is TGCGCCAGCAGCCAAGCTTCAGGGCTAGCGGAAAGCACAGATACGCAGTATTTT. This gives the protein CASSQASGLAESTDTQYF. The genes are TRBV4-1 and TRBJ2-3, with TRBD2 matching over 7 bases. The germline V gene has CDR1 MGHRA and CDR2 YSYEKL. CDR3 length equals 18 residues. Trimming at V came to 1 base and at J to 0 bases, leaving 10 bases not matched to a gene.

This clone was found a few times. The chain carries TRBV9 and TRBJ2-2, with 9 positions matching TRBD1. The CDR3 runs to 16 residues. The V and J ends lost 3 bases and 2 bases, in that order; junction bases with no gene match: 5. Germline loops: CDR1 SGDLS, CDR2 YYNGEE. CDR3 loop: CASSGGQGFNTGELFF. In nucleotides, the CDR3 is TGTGCCAGCAGCGGCGGACAGGGGTTCAACACCGGGGAGCTGTTTTTT.